These T cell receptor beta chains were read from a single sample in a study of blood T cell repertoires in COVID-19. The method was immunoSEQ multiplex PCR; TCRdb's version includes in-frame clones alone and lacks a portion of them. Of 45,000 to 55,000 clones listed, over 70% are singletons. Sequencing was performed on peripheral blood. The receptors derive from a human donor in a cohort sampled during active COVID-19. Each CDR3 is given without its conserved first and last residue. Fields, in order: J gene, V gene, CDR3 protein.

J gene: TRBJ2-7; V gene: TRBV7-2; CDR3 protein: ASSLAARASGGDYEQY
J gene: TRBJ2-1; V gene: TRBV14; CDR3 protein: ASSQGGPNYNEQF
J gene: TRBJ1-6; V gene: TRBV24-1; CDR3 protein: ATSERDRGNSPLH
J gene: TRBJ2-3; V gene: TRBV10-3; CDR3 protein: AISESGRGDTQY
J gene: TRBJ2-7; V gene: TRBV12-2; CDR3 protein: ASRPPPDSRKYEQY
J gene: TRBJ1-4; V gene: TRBV5-6; CDR3 protein: ASSSTDRGREKLF
J gene: TRBJ2-2; V gene: TRBV11-2; CDR3 protein: ASSPQGTGELF
J gene: TRBJ2-3; V gene: TRBV5-1; CDR3 protein: ASSGGQGGTDTQY
J gene: TRBJ2-7; V gene: TRBV6-5; CDR3 protein: ASSRQGYEQY
J gene: TRBJ1-2; V gene: TRBV28; CDR3 protein: ASSLGRWDRGIYGYT
J gene: TRBJ1-6; V gene: TRBV6-5; CDR3 protein: ASSYAGITPLH
J gene: TRBJ1-5; V gene: TRBV21-1; CDR3 protein: ASSIPGESNQPQH
J gene: TRBJ2-2; V gene: TRBV5-1; CDR3 protein: ASSTGQNTGELF
J gene: TRBJ1-6; V gene: TRBV6-1; CDR3 protein: ASSEQGDSPLH